The 24 T cell receptor beta chains listed next were all sequenced from one sample in a study of T-cell memory formation after mild COVID-19. TCRdb called the 5' RACE reads again in MiXCR, with one record for every CDR3 protein. This sample carries 100,000 to 150,000 distinct CDR3 sequences, roughly 6.2% of them seen once, and the ten largest clones take 2.2%. Sequenced sample: PBMCs or a T cell subset sorted from them (not recorded which). The source is an adult woman who had mild COVID-19 (a few samples of this study predate the infection). Cell type and time point are not known.

A few counts support this clonotype. The rearrangement links TRBV4-1 to TRBJ1-5; no clear D. V was pared by 4 bases and J by 5 bases, with 9 bases between. CDR1 is MGHRA, CDR2 YSYEKL, per germline. CDR3 length: 13 amino acids. DNA of the CDR3: TGCGCCAGCAGCCTTACTAGAGATCAGCCCCAGCATTTT. Encoded protein: CASSLTRDQPQHF.

At least ten counts were recorded for this clonotype. The chain is built from TRBV7-9 and TRBJ2-3; 8 nucleotides match TRBD2. The V gene's germline CDR1 is SEHNR and CDR2 FQNEAQ (reference sequence). The CDR3 runs 15 residues. V shed 3 bases and J 0 bases; nucleotides not matched to a gene: 2. CDR3 amino acids: CASSLTSVSTDTQYF. The CDR3 DNA follows: TGTGCCAGCAGCTTGACTAGCGTCAGCACAGATACGCAGTATTTT.

This chain links TRBV6-6 with TRBJ1-6, with TRBD1 matching over 7 bases. Germline V gives CDR1 MNHNY, CDR2 SVGAGI (reference sequence). Germline trimming cut 6 bases from V and 7 bases from J; bases unmatched to any gene: 12. CDR3 length: 16 residues. In DNA form, the CDR3 reads TGTGCCAGCAGAGCACCGACAGGGCGGTTAAATTCACCCCTCCACTTT. As protein: CASRAPTGRLNSPLHF.

The table lists this clonotype with many counts. This chain joins TRBV19 and TRBJ2-7, with D possibly being TRBD2 (6 bases). CDR1 and CDR2 (germline): LNHDA, SQIVND (reference sequence). This CDR3 has 15 residues. Deletions cut 1 base from V and 2 bases from J, with 12 bases between. As DNA, the CDR3 is TGTGCCAGTAGTATAGGTTCGGCGGGAACCTACGAGCAGTACTTC. Amino acid sequence: CASSIGSAGTYEQYF.

The chain couples TRBV11-3 to TRBJ2-1, with D tentatively TRBD1 (6 bases). The germline CDR1 and CDR2 sequences are SGHNT and YENEEA. The CDR3 totals 14 residues. With 6 bases removed from V and 0 bases from J, the gap between germline ends came to 9 bases. CDR3 sequence (DNA): TGTGCCAGCAGAGGACAGATCTCCTACAATGAGCAGTTCTTC. Amino acids: CASRGQISYNEQFF.

About this clonotype: A much bigger clone sits one base away, suggesting this may be a read error. The final CDR3 position lacks the conserved phenylalanine or tryptophan, pointing to a likely read error. The chain has TRBV15 and TRBJ2-4, with 10 bases fitting TRBD1. This CDR3 has 16 amino acids. J was trimmed by 2 bases and V by 5 bases; bases with no gene match: 6. Germline loops: CDR1 LNHNV, CDR2 YYDKDF (reference sequence). In nucleotides, the CDR3 is TGTGCCACCAGCCTTCGGACAGGGGGATCCAAAAACATTCAGTACTTA. Protein sequence: CATSLRTGGSKNIQYL.

The V gene is TRBV5-1, the J gene TRBJ2-1, with D possibly being TRBD2 (6 bases). The CDR3 spans 12 residues. The germline CDR1 and CDR2 sequences are SGHRS and YFSETQ. Deletions cut 5 bases from V and 5 bases from J, with 8 bases between. CDR3 sequence: CASRRGNNEQFF. CDR3 nucleotide sequence: TGCGCCAGCAGGCGGGGAAACAATGAGCAGTTCTTC.

This clonotype was detected only a few times. The chain joins TRBV6-6 to TRBJ2-7; a weak D match, TRBD1 (6 bases). The germline V gene encodes CDR1 MNHNY and CDR2 SVGAGI (reference sequence). The CDR3 spans 12 residues. Deletions cut 5 bases from V and 6 bases from J, with 11 bases between. The CDR3 protein is CASSLQGGEQYF. DNA for the CDR3: TGTGCCAGCAGTCTACAGGGTGGCGAGCAGTACTTC.

This clonotype has just a few counts. The V gene is TRBV7-2, the J gene TRBJ2-2; 7 positions match TRBD1. Germline loops: CDR1 SGHTA, CDR2 FQGNSA. Trimming removed 3 bases from V and 3 bases from J; junction bases left unmatched: 1. The CDR3 has 14 residues. The CDR3 spells CASSFTGDTGELFF. CDR3 sequence (DNA): TGTGCCAGCAGCTTTACAGGGGACACCGGGGAGCTGTTTTTT.

This clonotype was detected many times. The chain uses TRBV12-3 or TRBV12-4 and TRBJ2-3; weak D call: TRBD2 (6 bases). CDR3 length: 15 residues. Trimming left V 4 bases short and J 4 bases short, with 15 bases between. The CDR3 DNA follows: TGTGCCAGCAGTTCCTACATGGGGGGTGCAGATACGCAGTATTTT. Its translation: CASSSYMGGADTQYF.

This clonotype was seen a few times. CDR3 nucleotides: TGTGCCAGCAGCCGACTAGCGGGGGGGACTGGAGAGACCCAGTACTTC. It encodes CASSRLAGGTGETQYF. This rearrangement joins TRBV12-3 or TRBV12-4 to TRBJ2-5; 14 positions agree with TRBD2. Trimming took 6 bases from V and 4 from J; bases not matched to a gene: 7. The CDR3 contains 16 residues.

V and J are TRBV15 and TRBJ2-7, with 11 bases that match TRBD2. CDR3 size: 16 residues. V lost 1 base and J lost 8; bases outside the gene matches: 10. Per germline, CDR1 LNHNV and CDR2 YYDKDF (reference sequence). The CDR3 nucleotides read TGTGCCACCAGCAGAGCCCGCCCTAGCGGGGGGATAAAGCAGTACTTC. It is translated as CATSRARPSGGIKQYF.

This clonotype was seen at least ten times. The rearrangement links TRBV7-9 to TRBJ2-1; D gene ambiguous. This CDR3 is built from 11 residues. Germline V gene sequence: CDR1 SEHNR, CDR2 FQNEAQ (reference sequence). Trimming left V 11 bases short and J 4 bases short, with 9 bases between. In DNA form, the CDR3 reads TGTGCCTTTAATCGGTACAATGAGCAGTTCTTC. It yields the protein CAFNRYNEQFF.

This clonotype was seen at least ten times. The chain uses TRBV7-9 and TRBJ2-2; D not certain. The CDR3 loop spans 15 amino acids. Germline assignment: CDR1 SEHNR and CDR2 FQNEAQ (reference sequence). V lost 2 bases and J lost 0, with 7 bases in between. CDR3 sequence: CASSLWTPNTGELFF. The CDR3 DNA sequence: TGTGCCAGCAGCTTATGGACCCCGAACACCGGGGAGCTGTTTTTT. The full variable domain, its missing parts supplied by reference TRBV7-9 and TRBJ2-2, is DTGVSQNPRHKITKRGQNVTFRCDPISEHNRLYWYRQTLGQGPEFLTYFQNEAQLEKSRLLSDRFSAERPKGSFSTLEIQRTEQGDSAMYLCASSLWTPNTGELFFGEGSRLTVL.

CDR3: CSAPSRGIEQFF. CDR3 bases: TGCAGTGCCCCTAGCAGGGGGATTGAGCAGTTCTTC. The chain is built from TRBV20-1 and TRBJ2-1; 7 nucleotides agree with TRBD1. There are 12 residues in the CDR3. After removal of 6 bases from V and 9 bases from J, the junction contained 8 bases not matched to a gene. Germline assignment: CDR1 DFQATT and CDR2 SNEGSKA (reference sequence).

The chain carries TRBV18 and TRBJ2-7; 12 bases are a match to TRBD1. Losses at the gene ends were 4 bases for V and 0 bases for J; bases not matched to a gene: 7. Germline CDR1 and CDR2: KGHSH and LQKENI. CDR3 length: 17 residues. CDR3 loop: CASSHAGTGGNSYEQYF. The DNA of the CDR3 is TGTGCCAGCTCACATGCCGGGACAGGGGGCAACTCCTACGAGCAGTACTTC.

This clonotype showed up just a few times. The chain recombines TRBV12-3 or TRBV12-4 with TRBJ2-3; D tentatively fits TRBD1 or TRBD2 (5 bases each). The CDR3 loop spans 15 amino acids. V was shortened by 4 bases and J by 0 bases, with 11 bases between the two germline ends. CDR3 DNA sequence: TGTGCCAGCAGTTCCCGGGACCTTAGCACAGATACGCAGTATTTT. Translation: CASSSRDLSTDTQYF.

This clonotype was detected many times. This chain uses TRBV5-1 with TRBJ2-3; 10 bases line up with TRBD2. CDR1 and CDR2 from the germline V gene are SGHRS and YFSETQ. The CDR3 length is 16 residues. With 2 bases clipped from V and 2 bases from J, the junction kept 5 bases outside the gene matches. The CDR3 loop is CASSFLLAGVTDTQYF. CDR3 in DNA: TGCGCCAGCAGCTTCCTCCTAGCGGGGGTCACAGATACGCAGTATTTT.

This clonotype was seen more than once but under ten times. The gene calls are TRBV7-9 and TRBJ2-5; no clear D gene. This CDR3 region has 13 residues. The germline V gene has CDR1 SEHNR and CDR2 FQNEAQ (reference sequence). Deletions cut 1 base from V and 5 bases from J, with 8 bases between. The CDR3 spells CASSLELGETQYF. For the CDR3, the DNA is TGTGCCAGCAGCTTAGAACTCGGTGAGACCCAGTACTTC.

The chain is built from TRBV5-1 and TRBJ1-2; 7 bases align to TRBD1. V lost 4 bases and J lost 7; bases outside the gene matches: 13. The CDR3 length is 15 residues. Germline CDR1 and CDR2: SGHRS and YFSETQ. CDR3 in DNA: TGCGCCAGCAGCGTGACCGGGACAGCACAAGGTGGCTACACCTTC. It codes for CASSVTGTAQGGYTF.

This clonotype showed up many times. This chain uses TRBV12-3 or TRBV12-4 with TRBJ2-7; D call uncertain. The CDR3 is 13 residues long. The germline V and J ends were trimmed by 0 bases and 4 bases, with 7 bases remaining between them. DNA for the CDR3: TGTGCCAGCAGTTTAGCCGCAGCATACGAGCAGTACTTC. This translates into CASSLAAAYEQYF.

This clonotype has more than one count but fewer than ten. This rearrangement joins TRBV5-1 to TRBJ2-5, with TRBD2 matching over 11 bases. The ends lost 2 bases at V and 0 bases at J; junction bases unmatched: 12. Germline-derived CDR1 and CDR2 are SGHRS and YFSETQ. CDR3 size: 19 residues. DNA of the CDR3: TGCGCCAGCAGCTTATCAATAGCGGGAGGGCCCTCTTACCAAGAGACCCAGTACTTC. The encoded protein is CASSLSIAGGPSYQETQYF.

The chain recombines TRBV7-8 with TRBJ2-7; TRBD1 aligns across 10 bases. Germline CDR1 SGHVS, CDR2 FQNEAQ. The CDR3 covers 17 residues. V was clipped by 5 bases and J by 3 bases; unmatched bases: 13. The CDR3 coding sequence is TGTGCCAGCAGCAGAGCCTATGGGACAGGGGATAGCTACGAGCAGTACTTC. Translation: CASSRAYGTGDSYEQYF.

The chain is built from TRBV27 and TRBJ2-2; unclear D gene. Germline V gene data show CDR1 as MNHEY and CDR2 as SMNVEV (reference sequence). The CDR3 consists of 17 residues. V dropped 6 bases and J dropped 1 base, with 18 bases sitting between them. CDR3 DNA sequence: TGTGCCAGCAGATCCGGCCGCCACACCCTGAACACCGGGGAGCTGTTTTTT. Its protein is CASRSGRHTLNTGELFF.